This note documents a single T cell receptor (beta chain) sequence. Its cognate antigen is unknown. The CDR3 totals 11 residues. Per the germline V gene, CDR1 is GTSNPN and CDR2 is SVGIG (reference sequence). The V segment lost 2 bases and the J segment 6 bases; nucleotides outside the gene matches: 0. Data came from immunoSEQ multiplex PCR; TCRdb stores just in-frame clones and leaves some out. The table shows about 94,000 clones, with around nine tenths occurring only once. This sample was included in a study of a mutant IDH1 vaccine in newly diagnosed glioma. Study summary: Visit V12 was conducted at week 35 as the safety follow-up. Visit V13 came later, at week 47.

As for time point: week 47, end of study. Vaccination comprised doses that each held 300 ug of mutant IDH1 20-mer peptide, plus topical imiquimod. The gene calls are TRBV30 and TRBJ2-7; 8 bases line up with TRBD1. Sequences were derived from PBMCs, sampled from a glioma patient whose treatment included an IDH1 peptide vaccine. This sequence originates from a woman aged 45-65 years with glioma. CDR3 in amino acids: CAWSTGGEQYF. The CDR3 region has the DNA TGTGCCTGGAGTACAGGGGGCGAGCAGTACTTC. Using reference TRBV30 and TRBJ2-7 for the parts outside the CDR3, the full variable domain is SQTIHQWPATLVQPVGSPLSLECTVEGTSNPNLYWYRQAAGRGLQLLFYSVGIGQISSEVPQNLSASRPQDRQFILSSKKLLLSDSGFYLCAWSTGGEQYFGPGTRLTVT.